A single sample gave rise to the 17 T cell receptor beta chains below, sequenced in a study of T cell repertoires in cytomegalovirus infection. One entry per CDR3 protein, called by TCRdb with MiXCR from the reads. This table holds around 770,000 distinct CDR3 sequences, 29% found once. The antigens these receptors bind are not known. The input for sequencing was cultured CD8+ T cells from PBMCs, taken from culture after CMV antigen stimulation. The receptors derive from a human donor in good health (CMV status not recorded). Some clones in this sample may be carry-over from other donors' samples.

The J gene is TRBJ2-7, the V gene TRBV6-5, with a tentative D call TRBD2 (6 bases). The CDR3 length is 14 residues. V was pared by 5 bases and J by 9 bases, with 20 bases between. Germline V gene sequence: CDR1 MNHEY, CDR2 SVGAGI. Here the CDR3 reads CASSPPGVPDGQYF. The CDR3 bases are TGTGCCAGCAGTCCCCCGGGGGTCCCAGACGGGCAGTACTTC.

This clonotype was picked up many times. The V call is TRBV7-8, the J call TRBJ2-2; TRBD1 is a possible D gene (6 bases). The CDR3 has 13 residues. Trimming left V 5 bases short and J 9 bases short, with 13 bases between. Per the germline V gene, CDR1 is SGHVS and CDR2 is FQNEAQ. CDR3 in DNA: TGTGCCAGCAGCCTTAAACAGGGAAGGGAGCTGTTTTTT. This sequence encodes CASSLKQGRELFF.

The V and J genes are TRBV6-1 and TRBJ2-1, with D unclear. The CDR3 runs 14 residues. Trimming cost V 7 bases and J 12 bases, with 22 bases left between them. Germline assignment: CDR1 MNHNS and CDR2 SASEGT. The CDR3 DNA follows: TGTGCCAGCACACACGGTATCCACAATGATGGGCAGTTCTTC. Translating it yields CASTHGIHNDGQFF.

This clonotype showed up just a few times. The rearrangement uses TRBV7-9 and TRBJ2-7; 7 bases fit TRBD2. Looked up from germline, CDR1 is SEHNR and CDR2 is FQNEAQ (reference sequence). The length of the CDR3 is 13 residues. V trimming: 6 bases; J trimming: 0 bases; junction bases outside the gene matches: 2. DNA of the CDR3: TGTGCCAGCAGTACTAGCGACTCCTACGAGCAGTACTTC. Translation gives CASSTSDSYEQYF.

The V and J genes are TRBV7-8 and TRBJ1-5; D possibly corresponds to TRBD1 (5 bases). V was clipped by 0 bases and J by 7 bases, with 10 bases between them. Germline CDR1 and CDR2: SGHVS and FQNEAQ. This CDR3 is built from 14 residues. The CDR3 loop reads CASSLASGGQPQHF. CDR3 bases: TGTGCCAGCAGCTTAGCGTCGGGGGGACAGCCCCAGCATTTT.

V is TRBV7-6 and J is TRBJ1-1, with D unresolved. The CDR3 sequence is 15 residues long. Germline V gene lookup returns CDR1 SGHVS and CDR2 FNYEAQ. The V end was cut by 5 bases, the J end by 1 base, with 14 bases between. The CDR3 sequence is CASSPPRAGNTEAFF. The DNA of the CDR3 is TGTGCCAGCAGCCCACCGAGGGCGGGGAACACTGAAGCTTTCTTT.

This chain uses TRBV28 with TRBJ1-5; a possible D gene is TRBD1 (5 bases). Deletions cut 4 bases from V and 4 bases from J, with 11 bases between. CDR1 is MDHEN and CDR2 is SYDVKM in the germline V gene. The CDR3 length is 14 residues. This CDR3 reads CASSSTEGNQPQHF. The CDR3 DNA reads TGTGCCAGCAGTTCGACAGAAGGGAATCAGCCCCAGCATTTT.

This clonotype occurred many times. The chain uses TRBV6-2 or TRBV6-3 and TRBJ2-1; TRBD2 might be the D (5 bases). Germline CDR1 MNHEY, CDR2 SVGEGT. V was pared by 9 bases and J by 0 bases, with 9 bases between. This CDR3 is 13 amino acids long. The CDR3 bases are TGTGCCAGTTCGGACTTCTCCTACAATGAGCAGTTCTTC. It is translated as CASSDFSYNEQFF.

This chain joins TRBV7-9 and TRBJ2-7; 10 bases are a match to TRBD2. This CDR3 region has 16 residues. V lost 5 bases and J lost 2; bases outside the gene matches: 9. Germline CDR1 SEHNR, CDR2 FQNEAQ (reference sequence). The DNA for the CDR3 is TGTGCCAGCAGCCCCCTCACTAGCGGGGACCCCTACGAGCAGTACTTC. Translated, it gives CASSPLTSGDPYEQYF.

V usage is TRBV5-1 and J usage is TRBJ2-7; tentatively, D is TRBD1 (5 bases). Between the trimmed V and J ends, which lost 5 bases and 5 bases, there was a span of 14 bases. Germline values: CDR1 SGHRS, CDR2 YFSETQ. The CDR3 spans 13 residues. CDR3: CASSFGSGNEQYF. CDR3 bases: TGCGCCAGCAGTTTTGGATCAGGGAACGAGCAGTACTTC. The full variable domain, with the rest looked up from reference TRBV5-1 and TRBJ2-7, is KAGVTQTPRYLIKTRGQQVTLSCSPISGHRSVSWYQQTPGQGLQFLFEYFSETQRNKGNFPGRFSGRQFSNSRSEMNVSTLELGDSALYLCASSFGSGNEQYFGPGTRLTVT.

The gene calls are TRBV14 and TRBJ2-7; D remains ambiguous. The germline V gene encodes CDR1 SGHDN and CDR2 FVKESK. The CDR3 sequence is 14 residues long. V dropped 3 bases and J dropped 5 bases, with 14 bases sitting between them. CDR3 coding DNA: TGTGCCAGCAGCCATAGAATAGCAATTGACGAGCAGTACGTC. As protein: CASSHRIAIDEQYV.

The V gene is TRBV7-9, the J gene TRBJ2-6, with 7 nucleotides matching TRBD1. The CDR3 spans 18 residues. V lost 3 bases, J lost 0 bases, and 8 bases stayed unmatched. Germline loops: CDR1 SEHNR, CDR2 FQNEAQ (reference sequence). In DNA form, the CDR3 reads TGTGCCAGCAGCTTTCGAGACAGGGAAATCTCTGGGGCCAACGTCCTGACTTTC. Its translation is CASSFRDREISGANVLTF.

The chain employs TRBV20-1 and TRBJ2-7; 8 bases map to TRBD2. CDR3 length: 13 amino acids. J was trimmed by 3 bases and V by 0 bases; bases with no gene match: 1. Germline loops: CDR1 DFQATT, CDR2 SNEGSKA (reference sequence). In nucleotides, the CDR3 is TGCAGTGCTAGAGATCGGGGGGGCTACGAGCAGTACGTC. The encoded protein is CSARDRGGYEQYV.

CDR3 nucleotides: TGTGCCAGCAGCGGAAATGTCCGGCAGTTCTTC. Its protein is CASSGNVRQFF. The gene calls are TRBV28 and TRBJ2-1; D not certain. Germline lookup yields CDR1 MDHEN and CDR2 SYDVKM. The CDR3 loop spans 11 amino acids. The V end was cut by 6 bases, the J end by 12 bases, with 12 bases between.

This clonotype turned up a few times. The chain employs TRBV2 and TRBJ2-3; D remains ambiguous. In germline, CDR1 is SNHLY, CDR2 FYNNEI. The V end lost 2 bases, the J end lost 3 bases, and 6 bases lay between the germline ends. The CDR3 has 13 amino acids. The CDR3 sequence: CASSELWTDTQYF. In DNA, the CDR3 is TGTGCCAGCAGTGAATTGTGGACAGATACGCAGTATTTT. The full variable domain, its missing parts supplied by reference TRBV2 and TRBJ2-3, is EPEVTQTPSHQVTQMGQEVILRCVPISNHLYFYWYRQILGQKVEFLVSFYNNEISEKSEIFDDQFSVERPDGSNFTLKIRSTKLEDSAMYFCASSELWTDTQYFGPGTRLTVL.

There are many counts of this clonotype. The rearrangement joins TRBV7-2 to TRBJ2-1; 7 bases match TRBD1. V was clipped by 5 bases and J by 4 bases; unmatched bases: 14. Germline assignment: CDR1 SGHTA and CDR2 FQGNSA. The CDR3 totals 17 residues. The CDR3 bases are TGTGCCAGCAGCCTAGACCCCCTACAGGGGCCGTACAATGAGCAGTTCTTC. Amino acids: CASSLDPLQGPYNEQFF.

V is TRBV5-4 and J is TRBJ2-3; 9 bases match TRBD1. The CDR3 is 15 residues long. Trimming took 4 bases from V and 3 from J; bases not matched to a gene: 6. Germline-derived CDR1 and CDR2 are SGHNT and YYREEE (reference sequence). Here the CDR3 reads CASSRTGDGTDTQYF. The CDR3 bases are TGTGCCAGCAGCCGGACAGGGGACGGGACAGATACGCAGTATTTT.